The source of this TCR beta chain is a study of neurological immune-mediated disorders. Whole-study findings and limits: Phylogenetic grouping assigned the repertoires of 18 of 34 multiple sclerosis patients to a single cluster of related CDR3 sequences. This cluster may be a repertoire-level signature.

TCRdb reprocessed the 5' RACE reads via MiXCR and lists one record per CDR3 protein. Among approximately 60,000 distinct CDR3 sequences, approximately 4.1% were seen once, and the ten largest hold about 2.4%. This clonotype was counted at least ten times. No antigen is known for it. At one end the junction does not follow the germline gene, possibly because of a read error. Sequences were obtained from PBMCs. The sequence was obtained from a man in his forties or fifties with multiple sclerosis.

The CDR3 loop is CASSAMPGEYSPLNF. The CDR3 bases are TGCGCCAGCAGCGCCATGCCCGGGGAATATTCACCCCTCAACTTT. This chain connects TRBV5-1 to TRBJ1-6; D is unresolved. Germline assignment: CDR1 SGHRS and CDR2 YFSETQ. The length of the CDR3 is 15 residues.